This section outlines one T cell receptor beta chain sequence together with its context. Original methodology: Cell counts per sample came from amplifying reference gene primers. Method: immunoSEQ multiplex PCR; TCRdb's copy keeps in-frame clones and lacks some. Clone size and V and J calls were adopted from that table, with D and trimming inferred from the DNA. The table shows roughly 100,000 clones, with approximately 84% occurring only once. This record belongs to a study of blood T cell repertoires in COVID-19. Study summary: Researchers got acute and convalescent COVID-19 samples from the United States, Italy and Spain. PBMCs, B-cell-depleted T cells, or T cells were the source of the cDNA or gDNA that made up the material.

J was trimmed by 7 bases and V by 7 bases; bases with no gene match: 10. Germline-derived CDR1 and CDR2 are SQVTM and ANQGSEA. The CDR3 consists of 13 residues. The material sequenced was peripheral blood. This chain uses TRBV29-1 with TRBJ2-7, with 10 positions matching TRBD1. The TCR comes from a man in his 70s with acute or convalescent COVID-19. In DNA form, the CDR3 reads TGCAGCGGGGGGAGACAGGGGGCGAGTGAGCAGTACTTC. Translating it yields CSGGRQGASEQYF.